Shown below are 24 T cell receptor beta chains from a single sample sequenced in a study of blood T cells in healthy people across ages. The authors ran a second PCR of roughly 6 to 11 cycles using a sample-barcoded 5' primer and a J-beta primer mix. In TCRdb, the 5' RACE reads were re-called with MiXCR into one record per CDR3 protein. There are around 1,700,000 distinct CDR3 sequences in the sample; 25% to 30% occur only once, and 7.7% lies in the top ten. The material sequenced was blood. The source of these receptors is a woman in her twenties or thirties in good health.

The sample holds many counts of this clonotype. This sequence joins TRBV9 and TRBJ2-7, with D uncertain. The CDR3 runs to 14 residues. The germline V and J ends were trimmed by 4 bases and 3 bases, with 14 bases remaining between them. Germline values: CDR1 SGDLS, CDR2 YYNGEE. CDR3 region: CASSPQWGNYEQYF. CDR3 nucleotides: TGTGCCAGCAGCCCTCAGTGGGGAAACTACGAGCAGTACTTC.

This clonotype was recorded at least ten times. The V and J genes are TRBV29-1 and TRBJ2-7; D perhaps matches TRBD2 (5 bases). Germline V gives CDR1 SQVTM, CDR2 ANQGSEA. This CDR3 contains 13 residues. V was cut by 0 bases and J by 5 bases, with 11 bases left in between. The CDR3 region is CSVEDWRANEQYF. CDR3 sequence (DNA): TGCAGCGTTGAAGATTGGCGGGCCAACGAGCAGTACTTC.

This clonotype was seen more than once but under ten times. The chain carries TRBV20-1 and TRBJ1-2; D may be TRBD1 (6 bases). Germline CDR1 reads DFQATT; CDR2 reads SNEGSKA (reference sequence). CDR3 size: 14 residues. The V gene lost 4 bases and the J gene lost 2 bases, with 14 bases spanning the gap. The CDR3, as DNA: TGCAGTGCTACGACAGGCCTTTCCAACTATGGCTACACCTTC. Encoded protein: CSATTGLSNYGYTF.

The genes are TRBV19 and TRBJ2-7, with 9 bases lining up with TRBD1. Trimming at V came to 3 bases and at J to 0 bases, leaving 3 bases not matched to a gene. CDR3 length: 15 amino acids. Germline CDR1 reads LNHDA; CDR2 reads SQIVND (reference sequence). This CDR3 reads CASSMTGGYSYEQYF. In nucleotides, the CDR3 is TGTGCCAGTAGTATGACAGGGGGTTACTCCTACGAGCAGTACTTC.

The chain carries TRBV7-7 and TRBJ2-2; 8 nucleotides line up with TRBD1. Germline CDR1 reads SSHAT; CDR2 reads FNYEAQ (reference sequence). The V and J ends lost 5 bases and 6 bases, in that order; junction bases with no gene match: 8. The CDR3 runs 15 residues. As DNA, the CDR3 is TGTGCCAGCAGCCCCGACAGGGGTAGGGCCGGGGAGCTGTTTTTT. Translation: CASSPDRGRAGELFF.

The V gene is TRBV29-1, the J gene TRBJ2-7, with D unclear. CDR1 is SQVTM and CDR2 is ANQGSEA in the germline V gene. CDR3 length: 12 amino acids. Trimming shortened V by 6 bases and J by 3 bases, and 12 bases separated the two germline ends. DNA for the CDR3: TGCAGCGTAGAAACTGGCTACTACGAGCAGTACTTC. This encodes CSVETGYYEQYF.

This clonotype came up many times. This chain uses TRBV9 with TRBJ2-6; D gene ambiguous. Germline CDR1 and CDR2: SGDLS and YYNGEE. V was clipped by 1 base and J by 7 bases, with 6 bases between them. The CDR3 length is 13 residues. This CDR3 is CASSVLGANVLTF. Written as DNA, the CDR3 is TGTGCCAGCAGCGTACTTGGAGCCAACGTCCTGACTTTC.

This chain links TRBV28 with TRBJ1-2; possibly TRBD1 for D (6 bases). Trimming removed 7 bases from V and 2 bases from J, with 14 bases in between. Looked up from germline, CDR1 is MDHEN and CDR2 is SYDVKM. There are 14 residues in the CDR3. CDR3: CASTEGGRNYGYTF. The CDR3 region has the DNA TGTGCCAGCACTGAGGGGGGACGGAACTATGGCTACACCTTC.

This chain joins TRBV7-9 and TRBJ1-6; no firm D call. Germline V gene sequence: CDR1 SEHNR, CDR2 FQNEAQ (reference sequence). The V gene lost 1 base and the J gene lost 12 bases, with 7 bases spanning the gap. There are 12 residues in the CDR3. The DNA of the CDR3 is TGTGCCAGCAGCTTAGAAGACGGACCCCTCCACTTT. Translation gives CASSLEDGPLHF.

This clonotype has ten or more counts. V and J are TRBV6-6 and TRBJ2-7, with 13 bases that match TRBD2. Trimming took 6 bases from V and 5 from J; bases not matched to a gene: 7. The CDR3 contains 15 residues. Germline lookup yields CDR1 MNHNY and CDR2 SVGAGI (reference sequence). This CDR3 is CASRRSGTSGNEQYF. DNA of the CDR3: TGTGCCAGCAGAAGATCCGGGACTAGCGGGAACGAGCAGTACTTC.

This sequence joins TRBV10-3 and TRBJ1-2; D is possibly TRBD1 (6 bases). The germline gives CDR1 ENHRY, CDR2 SYGVKD. V was clipped by 4 bases and J by 4 bases, with 13 bases between them. The CDR3 is 14 amino acids. The CDR3 DNA reads as TGTGCCATCAGTGGGTCGACAGGAAGCTATGGCTACACCTTC. Its translation is CAISGSTGSYGYTF.

Only a few counts were recorded for this clonotype. The CDR3 spells CASASAGGSTDTQYF. The CDR3 nucleotides read TGCGCCAGCGCGTCAGCGGGGGGAAGCACAGATACGCAGTATTTT. V usage is TRBV5-1 and J usage is TRBJ2-3, with 9 bases matching TRBD2. After removal of 7 bases from V and 0 bases from J, the junction contained 6 bases not matched to a gene. CDR1 is SGHRS and CDR2 is YFSETQ in the germline V gene. CDR3 length: 15 amino acids.

This clonotype was detected only a few times. The V call is TRBV15, the J call TRBJ2-5, with D perhaps matching TRBD1 or TRBD2 (5 bases each). The end of the DNA fits TRBJ2-7 better, so the J call may be wrong. The CDR3 has 13 amino acids. The V gene's germline CDR1 is LNHNV and CDR2 YYDKDF (reference sequence). In nucleotides, the CDR3 is TGTGCCACCAGCAGGGGACCCGAGGGCGAGCAGTACTTC. Translation: CATSRGPEGEQYF.

This clonotype was detected ten times or more. The chain uses TRBV20-1 and TRBJ2-7; D is uncertain. The CDR3 spans 13 residues. The germline V gene has CDR1 DFQATT and CDR2 SNEGSKA (reference sequence). Trimming shortened V by 1 base and J by 0 bases, and 7 bases separated the two germline ends. The CDR3 DNA follows: TGCAGTGCTAGAGGGGTCCTCTCCTACGAGCAGTACTTC. Translation: CSARGVLSYEQYF.

The chain uses TRBV12-3 or TRBV12-4 and TRBJ2-1; 11 bases match TRBD2. The CDR3 loop spans 15 amino acids. The V and J ends lost 5 bases and 7 bases, in that order; junction bases with no gene match: 7. The CDR3 region has the DNA TGTGCCAGCAGTGATCGACTAGCGGGGTCAAATGAGCAGTTCTTC. Translating gives CASSDRLAGSNEQFF.

The sample holds a few counts of this clonotype. This chain joins TRBV3-1 and TRBJ1-2; possible D gene TRBD1, 5 bases. Trimming shortened V by 6 bases and J by 5 bases, and 13 bases separated the two germline ends. Germline assignment: CDR1 LGHDT and CDR2 YNNKEL (reference sequence). The CDR3 contains 13 residues. CDR3 bases: TGTGCCAGCAGTGACGACAGCTTATATGGCTACACCTTC. Translation gives CASSDDSLYGYTF.

This clonotype was seen a handful of times. The V and J genes are TRBV5-1 and TRBJ2-4; D is unresolved. CDR1 and CDR2 (germline): SGHRS, YFSETQ. V dropped 2 bases and J dropped 0 bases, with 12 bases sitting between them. This CDR3 is built from 16 residues. The CDR3 loop is CASSLPDELAKNIQYF. The CDR3 region has the DNA TGCGCCAGCAGCTTACCCGACGAGCTAGCCAAAAACATTCAGTACTTC. Variable domain in full (rest from reference TRBV5-1 and TRBJ2-4): KAGVTQTPRYLIKTRGQQVTLSCSPISGHRSVSWYQQTPGQGLQFLFEYFSETQRNKGNFPGRFSGRQFSNSRSEMNVSTLELGDSALYLCASSLPDELAKNIQYFGAGTRLSVL.

This clonotype was detected only a few times. V gene TRBV19 combines with J gene TRBJ2-1; TRBD1 might be the D (7 bases). CDR1 is LNHDA and CDR2 is SQIVND in the germline V gene (reference sequence). Trimming stripped 8 bases from V and 5 bases from J, with 16 bases between. The CDR3 consists of 14 residues. The CDR3 DNA reads as TGTGCCAGTCACGCGCGGGGACAGAACAATGAGCAGTTCTTC. Its translation is CASHARGQNNEQFF.

The gene calls are TRBV25-1 and TRBJ1-1; D uncertain. V dropped 6 bases and J dropped 2 bases, with 7 bases sitting between them. The CDR3 is made up of 12 amino acids. The germline CDR1 and CDR2 sequences are MGHDK and SYGVNS. CDR3 loop: CASSNFNTEAFF. The DNA of the CDR3 is TGTGCCAGCAGCAATTTCAACACTGAAGCTTTCTTT.

The CDR3 DNA follows: TGTGCCACCAGGGGAGCAGATACGCAGTATTTT. Its protein is CATRGADTQYF. V gene TRBV6-5 combines with J gene TRBJ2-3; tentative D call: TRBD1 (6 bases). CDR3 length: 11 residues. Germline CDR1 is MNHEY and CDR2 is SVGAGI. V was trimmed by 10 bases and J by 4 bases, leaving 9 bases between them.

This clonotype occurred many times. One junction end does not reproduce the germline sequence, and a read error may be involved. CDR3 nucleotide sequence: TGTGCCAGCAGCTTATTCAATGAGCAGTTCTTC. It is translated as CASSLFNEQFF. The chain is built from TRBV5-1 and TRBJ2-1; no clear D gene. The CDR3 consists of 11 residues. CDR1 SGHRS and CDR2 YFSETQ come from the germline V gene.

This clonotype was observed at least ten times. CDR3 loop: CASSEAGLSSYNEQFF. For the CDR3, the DNA is TGCGCCAGCAGCGAAGCAGGGCTGAGCTCCTACAATGAGCAGTTCTTC. The V call is TRBV5-1, the J call TRBJ2-1; TRBD1 might be the D (5 bases). The CDR3 runs to 16 residues. V was trimmed by 4 bases and J by 0 bases, leaving 14 bases between them. Germline CDR1 and CDR2: SGHRS and YFSETQ.

The rearrangement joins TRBV5-5 to TRBJ1-5; TRBD1 agrees at 7 bases. The CDR3 contains 15 residues. J gave up 5 bases and V 2 bases, and 7 bases lay outside the gene matches. The V gene's germline CDR1 is SGHKS and CDR2 YYEKEE (reference sequence). The DNA of the CDR3 is TGTGCCAGCAGCTTACAAGTCGGGACAGATCAGCCCCAGCATTTT. It codes for CASSLQVGTDQPQHF.

This clonotype was recorded many times. The genes are TRBV5-1 and TRBJ2-6; TRBD2 might be the D (5 bases). Trimming took off 0 bases at V and 7 bases at J, with 11 bases between the two ends. Germline V CDR1 and CDR2: SGHRS, YFSETQ. CDR3 length equals 15 residues. CDR3 amino acids: CASSLDWAGANVLTF. For the CDR3, the DNA is TGCGCCAGCAGCTTGGATTGGGCGGGTGCCAACGTCCTGACTTTC.